This T cell receptor (beta chain) appears in the sequencing data of a study of metastatic and nonmetastatic thyroid tumors. Overall study context: Across peripheral blood and tumor or nodule tissue samples taken from malignant and benign thyroid patients, the repertoires were compared with one another.

Germline V gives CDR1 SGHRS, CDR2 YFSETQ. The CDR3 is 12 amino acids. The V and J ends lost 5 bases and 8 bases respectively, with 10 bases between them. TCRdb reanalyzed the PCR reads via MiXCR. The sample comprises tens of thousands of clones, about 11% of which are singletons, and approximately 8.1% rests with the top ten. This clone was detected ten times or more. Each patient went into thyroid surgery without having received any treatment. The receptor comes from a female donor with papillary thyroid cancer or a benign thyroid nodule (not recorded which). Some clones in this sample may be carry-over from other donors' samples. The sequenced material came from blood. The chain uses TRBV5-1 and TRBJ1-4; no clear D. As DNA, the CDR3 is TGCGCCAGCAGGGCCGACGGGGAAAAACTGTTTTTT. As protein: CASRADGEKLFF. The full variable domain, in which reference TRBV5-1 and TRBJ1-4 provide the parts outside the CDR3, is KAGVTQTPRYLIKTRGQQVTLSCSPISGHRSVSWYQQTPGQGLQFLFEYFSETQRNKGNFPGRFSGRQFSNSRSEMNVSTLELGDSALYLCASRADGEKLFFGSGTQLSVL.